The 4 T cell receptor beta chains reported below all come from one sample, sequenced in a study of regulatory T cells in long-lasting Graves disease. Time point described: persistent/refractory GD, antithyroid drugs over 5 years with positive TRAb. From PBMCs, RNA was extracted and then used to make the TCR library. Arm-PCR with iRepertoire HTBI primers amplified the CDR3 regions for these TCR beta libraries. TCRdb independently ran MiXCR on the multiplex PCR reads; one entry per CDR3 protein. In the table there are some 450,000 distinct CDR3 sequences, 23% of which are singletons. The sample in question was peripheral blood mononuclear cells (PBMCs), obtained when the disease was refractory, from a patient treated with antithyroid drugs. Every receptor here comes from a female donor with Graves disease.

This clonotype was seen a handful of times. V and J are TRBV5-4 and TRBJ1-6; D unresolved. This CDR3 spans 14 amino acids. V was cut by 2 bases and J by 17 bases, with 20 bases left in between. Germline V lookup: CDR1 SGHNT, CDR2 YYREEE (reference sequence). The CDR3 loop is CASSFSDPGYPIHF. Here the CDR3 DNA reads TGTGCCAGCAGCTTCAGCGACCCCGGCTATCCGATCCACTTT.

This clonotype occurred many times. This rearrangement joins TRBV5-1 to TRBJ1-4; D gene ambiguous. The CDR3 covers 17 residues. Trimming cost V 5 bases and J 0 bases, with 17 bases left between them. Germline CDR1 is SGHRS and CDR2 is YFSETQ. CDR3 sequence: CASSRGNRKTTNEKLFF. In DNA, the CDR3 is TGCGCCAGCAGTCGTGGAAACCGAAAAACAACTAATGAAAAACTGTTTTTT.

The chain couples TRBV6-2 or TRBV6-3 to TRBJ1-5; D gene ambiguous. Germline V gives CDR1 MNHEY, CDR2 SVGEGT. CDR3 size: 14 residues. Trimming cost V 0 bases and J 9 bases, with 12 bases left between them. CDR3 sequence reads: CASSYSTGDRPQHF. In nucleotides, the CDR3 is TGTGCCAGCAGTTACTCGACTGGGGATCGGCCCCAGCATTTT.

In this sample, this clonotype turned up a few times. This chain uses TRBV12-3 or TRBV12-4 with TRBJ1-5, with 10 bases matching TRBD1. This CDR3 is built from 15 residues. The junction had 8 bases not matched to a gene; V was cut back by 5 bases and J by 7 bases. In nucleotides, the CDR3 is TGTGCCAGCAGTATGACAGGGGGCGGGCGCCAGCCCCAGCATTTT. Residues: CASSMTGGGRQPQHF.